This T cell receptor beta chain is drawn from a study of T cell changes during pregnancy in multiple sclerosis. The CDR3 loop spans 12 amino acids. With 4 bases removed from V and 9 bases from J, the gap between germline ends came to 12 bases. Germline CDR1 reads MNHNS; CDR2 reads SASEGT. The protocol was immunoSEQ multiplex PCR, while the TCRdb copy is restricted to in-frame clones and leaves out a portion. The table includes 65,000 to 85,000 clones, under 90% detected once. V usage is TRBV6-1 and J usage is TRBJ1-1; perhaps TRBD1 as D (6 bases). This clonotype originated in a female donor in good health, enrolled as a control in a pregnancy study. The starting material was peripheral blood, obtained after pregnancy. CDR3: CASSGDNRKAFF. The CDR3 DNA follows: TGTGCCAGCAGTGGGGACAATAGAAAAGCTTTCTTT.